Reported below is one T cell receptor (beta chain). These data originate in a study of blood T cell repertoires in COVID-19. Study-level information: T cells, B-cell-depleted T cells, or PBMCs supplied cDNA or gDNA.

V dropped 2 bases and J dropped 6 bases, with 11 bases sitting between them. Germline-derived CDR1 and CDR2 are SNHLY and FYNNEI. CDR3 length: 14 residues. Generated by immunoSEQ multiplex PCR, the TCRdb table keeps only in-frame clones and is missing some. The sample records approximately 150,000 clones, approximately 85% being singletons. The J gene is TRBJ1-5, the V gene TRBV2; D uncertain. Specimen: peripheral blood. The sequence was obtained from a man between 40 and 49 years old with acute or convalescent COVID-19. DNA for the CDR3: TGTGCCAGCAGTGAAAGACTACGGGTTCAGCCCCAGCATTTT. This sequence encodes CASSERLRVQPQHF.